Here is one T cell receptor (beta chain) with its context. The sample holds one count of this clone. The antigen this receptor binds is unknown. The record has no base qualities; no much larger clone is one base away. The data derive from a study of T cells in localized non-small cell lung cancer (dated by TCRdb to the early 2020s). About the full investigation: T cell repertoires of hundreds of early-stage NSCLC patients were analyzed, with tumors being compared against uninvolved tumor-adjacent lungs. The cohort comprised approximately 240 treatment-naïve NSCLC patients with resected, localized lung tumors. A mean age of roughly 64 years was recorded for the NSCLC patients, of whom approximately 130 were male and 85 to 110 were female.

The immunoSEQ Assay was used to sequence TCR beta CDR3 regions from DNA. The source study handled its data this way. To compute T cell density, TCR beta template counts were normalized to usable DNA, which was estimated by amplifying housekeeping genes. Richness was estimated using the preseqR package, with extrapolation to 400,000 templates for PBMC samples and to 120,000 templates for tissue samples. Clonality was defined as one minus Pielou's evenness. To identify tissue-enriched TCRs, differential abundance testing was run on productive amino-acid clonotypes with a minimum total count of 5 and an alpha of 0.1. Repertoire overlap between compartments was quantified with the Jaccard Index and Morisita Overlap Index. GLIPH grouped TCR beta CDR3s together with public tetramer-defined viral CDR3s, and a viral motif had to include at least three viral sequences and show V-gene enrichment. This immuneACCESS table, as held by TCRdb, lists in-frame sequences with V and J called but not all clones. Of the missing ones, under half trace to an unresolved V gene in checked studies; the others have no known cause. V, J and clone size are those of that table, while D and trimming were read from the DNA. This sample lists about 36,000 clones; 87% were detected once. Less than 9.5% of the sample lies in the top ten.

What the study reported, not specific to this receptor: A median of 57 of the top 100 tumor clones turned up in the paired uninvolved adjacent lung, and around 27 of those clones also ranked among the top 100 of that same adjacent lung. Because multi-region tumor sequencing was not performed, intratumor heterogeneity could not be ruled out. Because the study design was exploratory, TCR variables were selected using unadjusted p-values without false-discovery rate correction. Uninvolved tumor-adjacent lung showed the highest T cell clonality, higher than tumor, which suggests more focused antigenic responses in the uninvolved tumor-adjacent lung. Longer overall survival was associated with higher T cell density in blood, whereas shorter survival was associated with higher clonality in adjacent lung.

The germline ends are 15 bases apart after V is trimmed by 5 bases and J by 2 bases. In the germline V gene (reference sequence), CDR1 corresponds to SEHNR and CDR2 to FQNEAQ. From its cysteine to its phenylalanine, the CDR3 spans 15 amino acids. The CDR3 DNA has 45 bases and is translated from base 1. At diagnosis, tumor, uninvolved tumor-adjacent lung and peripheral blood were collected and then preserved as a mix of FFPE and fresh-frozen material. Blood samples were analyzed as peripheral blood mononuclear cells for TCR repertoire profiling. The sequence was collected from a woman aged 40-69 years with stage I lung adenocarcinoma. The source was peripheral blood, collected before any cancer treatment. The chain is made from TRBV7-9 and TRBJ2-5; the D gene is possibly TRBD1 or TRBD2, each agreeing over 5 bases. The CDR3 amino acid sequence is: CASSPLRDHQETQYF. The bases read TGTGCCAGCAGCCCCCTCCGGGACCATCAAGAGACCCAGTACTTC.